What follows are 22 T cell receptor beta chains derived from one specimen sequenced in a study of blood T cells in healthy people across ages. Sample-barcoded 5' priming and a J-beta primer mix drove a second PCR of roughly 6 to 12 cycles. TCRdb used MiXCR to reprocess the 5' RACE reads, holding one entry per CDR3 protein. The table lists over 1,300,000 distinct CDR3 sequences, approximately 59% of them singletons. Sequencing used blood. These receptor sequences come from a man younger than 35 in good health.

The genes are TRBV20-1 and TRBJ1-6; 7 nucleotides match TRBD1. V dropped 3 bases and J dropped 5; count of bases not matched to a gene: 10. Per germline, CDR1 DFQATT and CDR2 SNEGSKA (reference sequence). This CDR3 has 16 residues. The CDR3 here is CSASGRGRGNNSPLHF. In nucleotides, the CDR3 is TGCAGTGCTAGCGGGAGGGGGCGTGGAAATAATTCACCCCTCCACTTT.

This clonotype was seen a handful of times. J is TRBJ1-2 and V is TRBV27; TRBD1 matches 9 bases. This CDR3 region has 14 residues. From germline, CDR1 is MNHEY and CDR2 SMNVEV (reference sequence). V shed 5 bases and J 6 bases; nucleotides not matched to a gene: 7. DNA of the CDR3: TGTGCCAGCAGTCAACAGGGGGCGCAGAATGGCTACACCTTC. Translation gives CASSQQGAQNGYTF.

V usage is TRBV7-9 and J usage is TRBJ2-5; 7 nucleotides match TRBD1. Unmatched junction bases numbered 8, after V lost 8 bases and J lost 5 bases. The CDR3 has 13 residues. Germline CDR1 SEHNR, CDR2 FQNEAQ (reference sequence). The CDR3 region is CASQGDARETQYF. The CDR3 coding sequence is TGTGCCAGCCAGGGGGACGCTAGGGAGACCCAGTACTTC.

The chain couples TRBV12-3 or TRBV12-4 to TRBJ1-4, with TRBD1 identical over 9 bases. V was clipped by 8 bases and J by 5 bases; unmatched bases: 0. The CDR3 runs to 12 residues. CDR3 in DNA: TGTGCCAGCGGGACAGGGAATGAAAAACTGTTTTTT. This sequence encodes CASGTGNEKLFF.

This clonotype was found a few times. The V gene is TRBV5-1, the J gene TRBJ1-2, with TRBD1 identical over 7 bases. The CDR3 totals 14 residues. Germline loops: CDR1 SGHRS, CDR2 YFSETQ. J lost 4 bases, V lost 0 bases, and 3 bases had no gene match. The CDR3 DNA follows: TGCGCCAGCAGCTTGGAGGCAGGGGGCTATGGCTACACCTTC. It specifies CASSLEAGGYGYTF.

The chain employs TRBV2 and TRBJ2-5, with D possibly being TRBD1 or TRBD2 (5 bases each). The germline CDR1 and CDR2 sequences are SNHLY and FYNNEI. V was pared by 8 bases and J by 11 bases, with 27 bases between. The CDR3 is 15 residues long. The CDR3 DNA is TGTGCCAGCCTGAGACCGGGACCGGGTATAATGGAGCAGTACTTC. Residues: CASLRPGPGIMEQYF.

As DNA, the CDR3 is TGTGCCAGCAGCTTGGCGCCGCAGGGCAATGAGCAGTTCTTC. This encodes CASSLAPQGNEQFF. The chain carries TRBV5-4 and TRBJ2-1; maybe TRBD1 (5 bases). Germline loops: CDR1 SGHNT, CDR2 YYREEE (reference sequence). V gave up 0 bases and J gave up 6 bases, with 10 bases separating them. This CDR3 contains 14 residues. The full variable domain, in which reference TRBV5-4 and TRBJ2-1 provide the parts outside the CDR3, is ETGVTQSPTHLIKTRGQQVTLRCSSQSGHNTVSWYQQALGQGPQFIFQYYREEENGRGNFPPRFSGLQFPNYSSELNVNALELDDSALYLCASSLAPQGNEQFFGPGTRLTVL.

The chain joins TRBV5-1 to TRBJ2-7, with TRBD1 matching over 7 bases. Losses at the gene ends were 2 bases for V and 5 bases for J; bases not matched to a gene: 7. The CDR3 sequence is 14 residues long. Germline V lookup: CDR1 SGHRS, CDR2 YFSETQ. The CDR3 loop is CASSFLDRDHEQYF. The CDR3 DNA sequence: TGCGCCAGCAGCTTTTTAGACAGGGACCACGAGCAGTACTTC.

To note about this clonotype: The junction departs from germline at one end; a sequencing error may be responsible. The rearrangement uses TRBV27 and TRBJ2-5, with D perhaps matching TRBD2 (7 bases). Germline-derived CDR1 and CDR2 are MNHEY and SMNVEV (reference sequence). The CDR3 runs to 14 residues. The CDR3 DNA reads TGTGCCAGCAGTTTCGAGGGGGGGCAAGGGACCCAGTACTTC. As protein: CASSFEGGQGTQYF.

V and J are TRBV6-5 and TRBJ1-5, with unresolved D. CDR1 is MNHEY and CDR2 is SVGAGI in the germline V gene. Trimming shortened V by 0 bases and J by 1 base, and 7 bases separated the two germline ends. This CDR3 is built from 15 residues. This CDR3 is CASSYSIRSNQPQHF. In nucleotides, the CDR3 is TGTGCCAGCAGTTACTCAATTAGGAGCAATCAGCCCCAGCATTTT.

The chain is built from TRBV6-5 and TRBJ2-5, with 7 nucleotides matching TRBD2. Judging by the DNA end, TRBJ2-7 fits better; the J call may be wrong. This CDR3 has 15 residues. The germline CDR1 and CDR2 sequences are MNHEY and SVGAGI. Here the CDR3 reads CASSYSGGKANEQYF. The CDR3 DNA reads as TGTGCCAGCAGTTATTCGGGAGGAAAGGCCAACGAGCAGTACTTC.

The V and J genes are TRBV6-1 and TRBJ2-6; D is undetermined. Trimming left V 1 base short and J 3 bases short, with 10 bases between. CDR1 MNHNS and CDR2 SASEGT come from the germline V gene. The CDR3 runs 16 residues. The CDR3 bases are TGTGCCAGCAGTGAAGATCTAGGGTTTGGGGCCAACGTCCTGACTTTC. Translating gives CASSEDLGFGANVLTF.

This chain connects TRBV4-1 to TRBJ1-5, with a weak D call TRBD1 (6 bases). Germline CDR1 MGHRA, CDR2 YSYEKL. CDR3 length equals 16 residues. V dropped 3 bases and J dropped 3 bases, with 15 bases sitting between them. The CDR3 here is CASSHNEDSNNQPQHF. CDR3 DNA sequence: TGCGCCAGCAGCCACAACGAGGACAGTAACAATCAGCCCCAGCATTTT.

This clonotype occurred a few times. This chain joins TRBV20-1 and TRBJ2-5, with D perhaps TRBD2 (6 bases). V lost 3 bases and J 0 bases, leaving 8 bases between the germline ends. In germline, CDR1 is DFQATT, CDR2 SNEGSKA (reference sequence). The CDR3 contains 13 residues. The CDR3 nucleotides read TGCAGTGCTAGTGGAGGGTACCAAGAGACCCAGTACTTC. This gives the protein CSASGGYQETQYF.

J is TRBJ2-7 and V is TRBV20-1; 7 bases map to TRBD2. Germline CDR1 and CDR2: DFQATT and SNEGSKA (reference sequence). V dropped 0 bases and J dropped 4; count of bases not matched to a gene: 9. The CDR3 covers 15 residues. CDR3 in amino acids: CSARDLGGIGYEQYF. The DNA for the CDR3 is TGCAGTGCTAGAGATCTCGGGGGGATCGGGTACGAGCAGTACTTC.

This clonotype has a handful of counts. The chain links TRBV3-1 to TRBJ2-5; TRBD1 is a possible D gene (6 bases). Near its end, the DNA agrees better with TRBJ2-7, so the J call may be wrong. Germline loops: CDR1 LGHDT, CDR2 YNNKEL (reference sequence). This CDR3 spans 14 amino acids. The CDR3 sequence: CASSQDKGVYEQYF. DNA of the CDR3: TGTGCCAGCAGCCAAGATAAGGGGGTTTACGAGCAGTACTTC.

This clonotype was counted a single time. The CDR3 sequence: CASRANGGGYGYTF. CDR3 nucleotides: TGTGCCAGCAGAGCCAATGGGGGGGGCTATGGCTACACCTTC. J is TRBJ1-2 and V is TRBV25-1, with a weak D call TRBD1 (5 bases). Trimming stripped 6 bases from V and 4 bases from J, with 15 bases between. Germline CDR1 reads MGHDK; CDR2 reads SYGVNS. The CDR3 length is 14 residues.

The chain uses TRBV12-3 or TRBV12-4 and TRBJ2-3; the D gene is possibly TRBD2 (5 bases). V was pared by 1 base and J by 0 bases, with 14 bases between. This CDR3 has 17 amino acids. CDR3 DNA: TGTGCCAGCAGTTTAGGGGGAGTCGTATCGAGCACAGATACGCAGTATTTT. Residues: CASSLGGVVSSTDTQYF.

CDR3 nucleotides: TGTGCCAGCAGCTTTGGGACAGGGTTCAATTCACCCCTCCACTTT. It codes for CASSFGTGFNSPLHF. The chain joins TRBV7-2 to TRBJ1-6; TRBD1 matches at 9 bases. The trim removed 3 bases at V and 7 bases at J, leaving 4 bases unmatched. In germline, CDR1 is SGHTA, CDR2 FQGNSA. This CDR3 has 15 residues.

The chain has TRBV20-1 and TRBJ2-7; TRBD2 agrees at 13 bases. This CDR3 is built from 20 residues. Trimming at V came to 0 bases and at J to 2 bases, leaving 16 bases not matched to a gene. The V gene's germline CDR1 is DFQATT and CDR2 SNEGSKA (reference sequence). The CDR3 sequence is CSARDDRGSLGTSGTYEQYF. CDR3 nucleotides: TGCAGTGCTAGAGATGACAGGGGGTCACTAGGGACTAGCGGGACCTACGAGCAGTACTTC.

The genes are TRBV21-1 and TRBJ2-5; the listed D gene, TRBD2, was not tested against the DNA. TRBV21-1 is a documented pseudogene. There are 19 residues in the CDR3. The CDR3 coding sequence is TGTGCCAGCAGCCCCCCGAGAGAGGCGGGACTAGCGGGGGGAGAGACCCAGTACTTC. It encodes CASSPPREAGLAGGETQYF.

This clonotype was recorded a few times. This chain uses TRBV29-1 with TRBJ2-3; TRBD1 matches 12 bases. Trimming cost V 8 bases and J 4 bases; bases outside gene matches: 7. Germline V gene sequence: CDR1 SQVTM, CDR2 ANQGSEA. This CDR3 has 14 residues. The CDR3 is CSTTGTGGPDTQYF. Written as DNA, the CDR3 is TGCAGCACAACCGGGACAGGGGGCCCAGATACGCAGTATTTT.